One sample yielded the 30 T cell receptor beta chains listed below, sequenced in a study of naive and memory T cell subsets. TCR cDNA received a 3' ligated oligonucleotide that carried a UMI. Four PCR rounds used nested alpha and beta constant region primers plus the SP2 primer. TCRdb reanalysed the UMI-ligation and nested PCR reads using MiXCR and keeps one entry per CDR3 protein. There are 25,000 to 30,000 distinct CDR3 sequences in the sample; 5.2% occur only once, and approximately 7.4% lies in the top ten. The sequenced material came from blood. These receptors all come from an adult in good health.

This clonotype appeared many times. The chain is built from TRBV6-5 and TRBJ2-5; D is tentatively TRBD1 or TRBD2 (6 bases each). Trimming cost V 6 bases and J 2 bases, with 10 bases left between them. CDR3 length equals 13 residues. The germline CDR1 and CDR2 sequences are MNHEY and SVGAGI. The CDR3 loop is CASRLGGQETQYF. CDR3 in DNA: TGTGCCAGCAGACTAGGGGGGCAAGAGACCCAGTACTTC.

At least ten counts were recorded for this clonotype. This chain uses TRBV27 with TRBJ2-1; D is possibly TRBD2 (7 bases). CDR1 is MNHEY and CDR2 is SMNVEV in the germline V gene (reference sequence). V gave up 7 bases and J gave up 7 bases, with 23 bases separating them. The CDR3 sequence is 16 residues long. Here the CDR3 DNA reads TGTGCCAGCACCATGGGGGGGCTAGCATCCAGGAATGAGCAGTTCTTC. Its translation: CASTMGGLASRNEQFF.

In its sample, this clonotype was seen many times. The genes are TRBV7-3 and TRBJ2-3; D is tentatively TRBD1 or TRBD2 (5 bases each). V dropped 0 bases and J dropped 6 bases, with 13 bases sitting between them. Germline V CDR1 and CDR2: SGHTA, FQGTGA. The CDR3 extends over 15 amino acids. The CDR3 protein is CASSLTSLAGDTQYF. In DNA form, the CDR3 reads TGTGCCAGCAGCTTAACGTCCCTAGCAGGGGATACGCAGTATTTT.

This clonotype showed up just a few times. The chain recombines TRBV4-2 with TRBJ2-7, with D uncertain. Per the germline V gene, CDR1 is LGHNA and CDR2 is YNFKEQ. The V and J ends lost 1 base and 6 bases respectively, with 16 bases between them. This CDR3 has 15 residues. DNA for the CDR3: TGTGCCAGCAGCCAAGGCTGGGATCTCCCGCGCGAGCAGTACTTC. Translated, it gives CASSQGWDLPREQYF.

At least ten counts were recorded for this clonotype. The V gene is TRBV7-2, the J gene TRBJ2-7; D is ambiguous. Germline CDR1 SGHTA, CDR2 FQGNSA. This CDR3 has 15 residues. Trimming removed 5 bases at V and 3 bases at J, with 17 bases between. The CDR3 nucleotides read TGTGCCAGCAGCCTAGGAGCGTTAGACGGCTACGAGCAGTACTTC. It is translated as CASSLGALDGYEQYF.

CDR3 residues: CASSQEQGGSYEQYF. As DNA, the CDR3 is TGCGCCAGCAGCCAAGAGCAGGGGGGCTCCTACGAGCAGTACTTC. The J gene is TRBJ2-7, the V gene TRBV4-3; tentatively, D is TRBD1 (7 bases). V was clipped by 0 bases and J by 0 bases, with 9 bases between them. Germline V gene sequence: CDR1 LGHNA, CDR2 YSLEER. CDR3 size: 15 residues.

This clonotype turned up a few times. The chain has TRBV7-9 and TRBJ2-7; D is unclear. The germline CDR1 and CDR2 sequences are SEHNR and FQNEAQ (reference sequence). With 5 bases removed from V and 5 bases from J, the gap between germline ends came to 10 bases. This CDR3 comprises 12 residues. CDR3 DNA sequence: TGTGCCAGCAGCCACCCCTTGGACGAGCAGTACTTC. Protein product: CASSHPLDEQYF.

This clonotype has at least ten counts. This rearrangement joins TRBV20-1 to TRBJ2-7; 12 bases agree with TRBD2. Per germline, CDR1 DFQATT and CDR2 SNEGSKA (reference sequence). The junction had 3 bases not matched to a gene; V was cut back by 2 bases and J by 4 bases. This CDR3 is 14 amino acids long. CDR3 coding DNA: TGCAGTGCTAGACCGACTAGCGGGAGTTACGAGCAGTACTTC. This codes for CSARPTSGSYEQYF.

This clonotype was detected many times. This chain joins TRBV11-1 and TRBJ1-2; D is possibly TRBD1 (5 bases). CDR1 SGHAT and CDR2 FQDESV come from the germline V gene (reference sequence). This CDR3 comprises 14 residues. With 5 bases removed from V and 4 bases from J, the gap between germline ends came to 14 bases. The CDR3 sequence: CASSRRGQSYGYTF. The CDR3 region has the DNA TGTGCCAGCAGCCGCCGTGGACAATCCTATGGCTACACCTTC. Complete variable domain (other parts from reference TRBV11-1 and TRBJ1-2): EAEVAQSPRYKITEKSQAVAFWCDPISGHATLYWYRQILGQGPELLVQFQDESVVDDSQLPKDRFSAERLKGVDSTLKIQPAELGDSAMYLCASSRRGQSYGYTFGSGTRLTVV.

This clonotype was picked up a small number of times. This chain joins TRBV19 and TRBJ1-5; a possible D gene is TRBD1 (6 bases). Germline-derived CDR1 and CDR2 are LNHDA and SQIVND (reference sequence). V lost 5 bases and J 2 bases, leaving 16 bases between the germline ends. The CDR3 is made up of 16 amino acids. This chain's CDR3 is CASSPEGGMGNQPQHF. DNA for the CDR3: TGTGCCAGTAGTCCCGAGGGGGGAATGGGCAATCAGCCCCAGCATTTT. Variable domain in full (rest from reference TRBV19 and TRBJ1-5): DGGITQSPKYLFRKEGQNVTLSCEQNLNHDAMYWYRQDPGQGLRLIYYSQIVNDFQKGDIAEGYSVSREKKESFPLTVTSAQKNPTAFYLCASSPEGGMGNQPQHFGDGTRLSIL.

This clonotype has at least ten counts. The chain couples TRBV29-1 to TRBJ1-5; D is uncertain. CDR3 length equals 14 residues. Germline CDR1 is SQVTM and CDR2 is ANQGSEA. V shed 4 bases and J shed 1 base, with 11 bases lying between them. CDR3 region: CSVGSGRSNQPQHF. Here the CDR3 DNA reads TGCAGCGTTGGATCGGGTCGCAGCAATCAGCCCCAGCATTTT.

This clonotype was picked up many times. J is TRBJ2-3 and V is TRBV29-1; 14 bases are shared with TRBD2. V was clipped by 6 bases and J by 3 bases; unmatched bases: 5. Germline V gives CDR1 SQVTM, CDR2 ANQGSEA. This CDR3 comprises 15 residues. The CDR3: CSVRGTSGSTDTQYF. The CDR3 DNA reads as TGCAGCGTCAGGGGGACTAGCGGGAGTACAGATACGCAGTATTTT.

This clonotype was picked up many times. This sequence joins TRBV6-5 and TRBJ1-5, with TRBD1 identical over 8 bases. With V trimmed by 4 bases and J by 7 bases, 6 bases remained unmatched. The CDR3 loop spans 14 amino acids. Germline V CDR1 and CDR2: MNHEY, SVGAGI. The CDR3 sequence is CASSLDRVGQPQHF. The CDR3 coding sequence is TGTGCCAGCAGTTTGGACAGGGTTGGGCAGCCCCAGCATTTT.

This clonotype was counted at least ten times. V and J are TRBV6-5 and TRBJ2-6; tentatively, D is TRBD1 (5 bases). The germline V gene has CDR1 MNHEY and CDR2 SVGAGI. Trimming took 6 bases from V and 5 from J, leaving 11 bases between them. The CDR3 runs 14 residues. Here the CDR3 DNA reads TGTGCCAGCAGCACAGGTATCTGGGCCAACGTCCTGACTTTC. Its protein product is CASSTGIWANVLTF.

The chain carries TRBV2 and TRBJ1-2; possibly TRBD1 for D (6 bases). This CDR3 contains 14 residues. Trimming shortened V by 6 bases and J by 7 bases, and 18 bases separated the two germline ends. Germline CDR1 SNHLY, CDR2 FYNNEI. The CDR3 DNA reads as TGTGCCAGCAGCGCTACCCCAGGGGCCCCTGGCTACACCTTC. Translation gives CASSATPGAPGYTF.

This clonotype was detected many times. DNA for the CDR3: TGTGCCATCAGTGCCGGACAGGGAACCTCCTCTGGGGCCAACGTCCTGACTTTC. Translated: CAISAGQGTSSGANVLTF. The chain recombines TRBV10-3 with TRBJ2-6, with 8 bases aligning to TRBD1. From germline, CDR1 is ENHRY and CDR2 SYGVKD. CDR3 length: 18 amino acids. V was clipped by 4 bases and J by 0 bases; unmatched bases: 8.

This clonotype was found a few times. The rearrangement joins TRBV14 to TRBJ2-1; TRBD2 might be the D (5 bases). Trimming pared 0 bases from V and 3 bases from J, leaving 15 bases between. Germline CDR1 and CDR2: SGHDN and FVKESK. CDR3 length: 17 residues. The CDR3 is CASSQDLVLRGYNEQFF. Here the CDR3 DNA reads TGTGCCAGCAGCCAAGACCTGGTCCTACGGGGCTACAATGAGCAGTTCTTC.

This clonotype has ten or more counts. This chain uses TRBV12-3 or TRBV12-4 with TRBJ1-6; D remains ambiguous. Trimming removed 3 bases from V and 9 bases from J, with 15 bases in between. This CDR3 region has 15 residues. CDR3 coding DNA: TGTGCCAGCAGTTTTTACGTTACTCCAGGTTCACCCCTCCACTTT. This codes for CASSFYVTPGSPLHF.

The sample holds many counts of this clonotype. The chain recombines TRBV6-4 with TRBJ2-3, with D tentatively TRBD2 (6 bases). The CDR3 contains 15 residues. V was trimmed by 0 bases and J by 2 bases, leaving 9 bases between them. Germline CDR1 is MRHNA and CDR2 is SNTAGT. The CDR3 spells CASSDSSGTTDTQYF. The DNA for the CDR3 is TGTGCCAGCAGTGACTCTAGCGGAACCACAGATACGCAGTATTTT.

The V and J genes are TRBV19 and TRBJ1-2; the D is unclear. The CDR3 contains 15 residues. Germline lookup yields CDR1 LNHDA and CDR2 SQIVND (reference sequence). Trimming shortened V by 2 bases and J by 3 bases, and 13 bases separated the two germline ends. The CDR3 spells CASSISPGPYYGYTF. The CDR3 DNA is TGTGCCAGTAGTATATCGCCGGGCCCCTACTATGGCTACACCTTC.

This clonotype was seen many times. The CDR3 DNA reads as TGTGCCAGCAGCCCTCAGGGGAAAAGCTATGGCTACACCTTC. This sequence encodes CASSPQGKSYGYTF. The V call is TRBV6-5, the J call TRBJ1-2; the D gene is possibly TRBD1 (6 bases). V lost 6 bases and J lost 4, with 15 bases in between. The CDR3 is 14 amino acids. Looked up from germline, CDR1 is MNHEY and CDR2 is SVGAGI.

This clonotype was seen at least ten times. CDR3: CASSDRAEQFF. CDR3 DNA: TGTGCCAGCAGTGACAGGGCTGAGCAGTTCTTC. The chain links TRBV28 to TRBJ2-1, with 7 positions matching TRBD1. V was pared by 5 bases and J by 9 bases, with 1 base of the junction left unmatched. CDR3 length: 11 residues. Germline V gene sequence: CDR1 MDHEN, CDR2 SYDVKM.

This clonotype has at least ten counts. The rearrangement joins TRBV5-1 to TRBJ2-1, with 7 bases matching TRBD2. V was clipped by 0 bases and J by 7 bases; unmatched bases: 10. The germline gives CDR1 SGHRS, CDR2 YFSETQ. This CDR3 is 16 amino acids long. The CDR3 spells CASSLAGAGVRNEQFF. The CDR3, as DNA: TGCGCCAGCAGCTTGGCCGGGGCGGGAGTGAGGAATGAGCAGTTCTTC. The full variable domain, in which reference TRBV5-1 and TRBJ2-1 provide the parts outside the CDR3, is KAGVTQTPRYLIKTRGQQVTLSCSPISGHRSVSWYQQTPGQGLQFLFEYFSETQRNKGNFPGRFSGRQFSNSRSEMNVSTLELGDSALYLCASSLAGAGVRNEQFFGPGTRLTVL.

This clonotype was picked up many times. The genes are TRBV20-1 and TRBJ2-7; the D gene is possibly TRBD1 (5 bases). Per germline, CDR1 DFQATT and CDR2 SNEGSKA (reference sequence). Trimming removed 1 base from V and 5 bases from J, with 18 bases in between. The CDR3 consists of 15 residues. CDR3 sequence reads: CSARGGRFVEHEQYF. The CDR3 coding sequence is TGCAGTGCTAGAGGGGGCAGGTTTGTGGAGCACGAGCAGTACTTC.

This clonotype was seen many times. The chain combines TRBV7-2 with TRBJ1-5, with D perhaps TRBD1 (6 bases). V was clipped by 3 bases and J by 4 bases, with 16 bases between them. CDR1 and CDR2 (germline): SGHTA, FQGNSA. This CDR3 contains 16 residues. The DNA of the CDR3 is TGTGCCAGCAGCTTTACAGGGATCCGGGAGAATCAGCCCCAGCATTTT. Amino acids: CASSFTGIRENQPQHF.

At least ten counts were recorded for this clonotype. V and J are TRBV7-2 and TRBJ2-7; D is unclear. V was clipped by 3 bases and J by 3 bases, with 12 bases between them. This CDR3 comprises 14 residues. Germline values: CDR1 SGHTA, CDR2 FQGNSA. CDR3 loop: CASSFRAQIYEQYF. CDR3 in DNA: TGTGCCAGCAGCTTCCGGGCCCAGATCTACGAGCAGTACTTC.

Many counts were recorded for this clonotype. The chain links TRBV11-3 to TRBJ2-1; 11 nucleotides align to TRBD2. Germline loops: CDR1 SGHNT, CDR2 YENEEA. This CDR3 contains 16 residues. After removal of 4 bases from V and 6 bases from J, the junction contained 8 bases not matched to a gene. This CDR3 is CASSSGLGTSGNEQFF. DNA of the CDR3: TGTGCCAGCAGCTCGGGACTTGGGACTAGCGGCAATGAGCAGTTCTTC.

The CDR3 sequence: CASSQRTDLNEKLFF. CDR3 DNA sequence: TGTGCCAGCAGCCAGAGGACAGACCTTAATGAAAAACTGTTTTTT. This chain uses TRBV4-2 with TRBJ1-4, with D possibly matching TRBD1 (6 bases). This CDR3 is built from 15 residues. V dropped 3 bases and J dropped 4 bases, with 12 bases sitting between them. CDR1 is LGHNA, CDR2 YNFKEQ, per germline.

This clonotype occurred many times. J is TRBJ1-4 and V is TRBV19; D remains unclear. The CDR3 consists of 13 residues. CDR1 is LNHDA and CDR2 is SQIVND in the germline V gene (reference sequence). The V gene lost 8 bases and the J gene lost 7 bases, with 14 bases spanning the gap. The CDR3 spells CASRGRNGEKLFF. DNA for the CDR3: TGTGCCAGTCGAGGGAGGAATGGTGAAAAACTGTTTTTT.

The sample holds many counts of this clonotype. CDR3 DNA: TGTGCCACCAGCACGGGCCGGGAACCTCCCTACGAGCAGTACTTC. Translated: CATSTGREPPYEQYF. The chain joins TRBV15 to TRBJ2-7; the D gene is possibly TRBD2 (5 bases). The length of the CDR3 is 15 residues. Germline-derived CDR1 and CDR2 are LNHNV and YYDKDF (reference sequence). The germline V and J ends were trimmed by 4 bases and 2 bases, with 15 bases remaining between them.